This T cell receptor beta chain was observed in a study of T cell responses to AZD1222 COVID-19 vaccine. There are 17 residues in the CDR3. V was cut by 2 bases and J by 3 bases, with 14 bases left in between. The germline CDR1 and CDR2 sequences are SGHAT and FQNNGV. Study-wide results and caveats: The reported proportion of spike-specific TCRs targeting unmutated variant regions was nearly half. With two AZD1222 doses given, Spike-specific TCR breadth and depth both rose.

Timing groups of about 4 and about 12 weeks for second doses were pooled. As regards this clone: Its target is not known.

Here immunoSEQ multiplex PCR was the method, and the copy in TCRdb shows in-frame clones only, minus some. The sample has 72,000 or so clones, nearly 90% seen once. Specimen: peripheral blood, collected 28 days after the second AZD1222 dose. This TCR derives from an adult who received the AZD1222 COVID-19 vaccine. The chain couples TRBV11-2 to TRBJ2-6; no definite D call. CDR3 sequence (DNA): TGTGCCAGCAGCTTACCCATAACCCTCCTTGGGGCCAACGTCCTGACTTTC. This translates into CASSLPITLLGANVLTF.